These 12 T cell receptor beta chains were all obtained from the same sample, sequenced in a study of regulatory T cells in long-lasting Graves disease. Arm-PCR of CDR3 regions and iRepertoire HTBI primers were the basis on which TCR beta libraries were built. TCRdb re-analysed the multiplex PCR reads in MiXCR, keeping a single row per CDR3 protein. Found here are around 460,000 distinct CDR3 sequences, roughly 22% of them singletons; the top ten hold 10% to 15%. Time point noted: persistent/refractory GD, antithyroid drugs over 5 years with positive TRAb. With RNA extracted from PBMCs as input, the TCR library was made. The sample consisted of peripheral blood mononuclear cells (PBMCs), taken when the disease was refractory, from a patient treated with antithyroid drugs. Source of these receptors: a female donor with Graves disease.

This clonotype was seen at least ten times. V is TRBV3-1 and J is TRBJ2-7; D is unclear. The CDR3 is 11 residues long. Germline V gene sequence: CDR1 LGHDT, CDR2 YNNKEL (reference sequence). Trimming took off 4 bases at V and 6 bases at J, with 7 bases between the two ends. The CDR3 loop is CASSRGPEQYF. The DNA of the CDR3 is TGTGCCAGCAGCCGAGGACCCGAGCAGTACTTC.

As regards this clonotype: It may be a read error: a sequence one base away is much more abundant. The final CDR3 position lacks the conserved phenylalanine or tryptophan, pointing to a likely read error. The chain recombines TRBV12-3 or TRBV12-4 with TRBJ1-2; D is unclear. The V gene lost 6 bases and the J gene lost 1 base, with 15 bases spanning the gap. This CDR3 is built from 15 residues. CDR3 nucleotides: TGTGCCAGCAGGTCGACCCCGGGGAATAACTATGGCTACACCTCC. Its translation: CASRSTPGNNYGYTS.

In this sample, this clonotype turned up many times. A much larger clone differs from this one at a single base, so this may be a read error. The rearrangement joins TRBV7-9 to TRBJ2-7, with 7 bases fitting TRBD1. Germline CDR1 reads SEHNR; CDR2 reads FQNEAQ (reference sequence). V dropped 4 bases and J dropped 6; count of bases not matched to a gene: 3. The CDR3 runs to 12 residues. The CDR3 here is CASSSTGSEQYF. The DNA of the CDR3 is TGTGCCAGCAGCTCGACAGGGTCCGAGCAGTACTTC.

Note on this clonotype: This may be a read error, as it is one base from a much larger clone. The rearrangement uses TRBV6-2 or TRBV6-3 and TRBJ2-5; TRBD2 matches 10 bases. CDR3 length equals 17 residues. Trimming took 6 bases from V and 1 from J; bases not matched to a gene: 11. The germline V gene encodes CDR1 MNHEY and CDR2 SVGEGT. The CDR3 DNA follows: TGTGCCAGCAGAGACGGGCCTAGCGGGGGATTCCAAGAGACCCAGTACTTC. It translates to CASRDGPSGGFQETQYF.

This clonotype was detected a few times. The chain joins TRBV11-3 to TRBJ2-1; TRBD2 matches at 7 bases. The CDR3 runs to 13 residues. With V trimmed by 1 base and J by 9 bases, 3 bases remained unmatched. The V gene's germline CDR1 is SGHNT and CDR2 YENEEA. The CDR3 coding sequence is TGTGCCAGCAGCTTAGTAAGCGGGGCTGAGCAGTTCTTC. Its translation: CASSLVSGAEQFF. Supplemented by reference TRBV11-3 and TRBJ2-1, the full variable domain reads EAGVVQSPRYKIIEKKQPVAFWCNPISGHNTLYWYLQNLGQGPELLIRYENEEAVDDSQLPKDRFSAERLKGVDSTLKIQPAELGDSAVYLCASSLVSGAEQFFGPGTRLTVL.

In this sample, this clonotype turned up many times. The CDR3 sequence is CASTPGSYQETQYF. The CDR3 DNA is TGTGCCAGCACCCCGGGGTCGTACCAAGAGACCCAGTACTTC. V gene TRBV7-2 combines with J gene TRBJ2-5; D is possibly TRBD2 (5 bases). The CDR3 is 14 residues long. In germline, CDR1 is SGHTA, CDR2 FQGNSA. V was pared by 7 bases and J by 0 bases, with 12 bases between.

V and J are TRBV27 and TRBJ2-6; the match to TRBD2 covers 10 bases. The CDR3 has 20 amino acids. The V and J ends lost 5 bases and 4 bases, in that order; junction bases with no gene match: 17. Germline V gene sequence: CDR1 MNHEY, CDR2 SMNVEV (reference sequence). The chain's CDR3 is CASSPTGAAGGATGANVLTF. CDR3 nucleotide sequence: TGTGCCAGCAGTCCCACGGGGGCAGCGGGGGGGGCGACGGGGGCCAACGTCCTGACTTTC.

The sample holds many counts of this clonotype. The genes are TRBV10-3 and TRBJ1-2; 8 positions match TRBD1. Germline-derived CDR1 and CDR2 are ENHRY and SYGVKD. Germline trimming cut 7 bases from V and 2 bases from J; bases unmatched to any gene: 3. The CDR3 loop spans 13 amino acids. CDR3 loop: CAITRQGNYGYTF. The CDR3 coding sequence is TGTGCCATCACCAGACAGGGGAACTATGGCTACACCTTC.

This clonotype was counted a few times. The chain couples TRBV10-3 to TRBJ1-6; D not certain. Per the germline V gene, CDR1 is ENHRY and CDR2 is SYGVKD. The CDR3 runs 16 residues. Deletions cut 0 bases from V and 8 bases from J, with 14 bases between. The CDR3 loop is CAISESEGWYDSPLHF. CDR3 in DNA: TGTGCCATCAGTGAGTCTGAGGGCTGGTATGATTCACCCCTCCACTTT.

The rearrangement links TRBV29-1 to TRBJ2-7; 8 positions match TRBD1. CDR3 length equals 11 residues. With 7 bases clipped from V and 7 bases from J, the junction kept 6 bases outside the gene matches. Germline CDR1 is SQVTM and CDR2 is ANQGSEA. CDR3 loop: CSADRGGEQYF. In DNA, the CDR3 is TGCAGCGCTGACAGGGGAGGTGAGCAGTACTTC.

This clonotype was observed a handful of times. This chain's CDR3 is CASSQQLGVLNTEAFF. The DNA for the CDR3 is TGTGCCAGCAGCCAGCAACTTGGGGTCTTGAACACTGAAGCTTTCTTT. The chain carries TRBV3-1 and TRBJ1-1; D gene uncertain. Germline V CDR1 and CDR2: LGHDT, YNNKEL (reference sequence). CDR3 length: 16 residues. Trimming removed 3 bases from V and 0 bases from J, with 14 bases in between.

This clonotype was seen just once. This may be a read error, as it is one base from a much larger clone. The J gene is TRBJ2-5, the V gene TRBV6-2 or TRBV6-3; D might be TRBD2 (6 bases). V gave up 11 bases and J gave up 0 bases, with 16 bases separating them. CDR1 and CDR2 (germline): MNHEY, SVGEGT. The CDR3 loop spans 14 amino acids. The CDR3 protein is CAGSRGGNQETQYF. For the CDR3, the DNA is TGTGCCGGATCCCGGGGCGGGAACCAAGAGACCCAGTACTTC.